These 17 T cell receptor beta chains were sequenced from one sample in a study of blood T cell repertoires in COVID-19. Some clones are missing from TCRdb's copy, which holds only in-frame ones; the method was immunoSEQ multiplex PCR. This sample has 250,000 or so clones, with nearly 90% found just once. What was sequenced was peripheral blood. The receptors were gathered from an older woman with COVID-19, enrolled during active disease.

Remarks on this clone: Germline and junction disagree at one end, which may indicate a read error. The chain is built from TRBV27 and TRBJ1-6, with D possibly being TRBD1 (5 bases). The CDR3 is 15 amino acids. CDR1 MNHEY and CDR2 SMNVEV come from the germline V gene (reference sequence). The CDR3 loop reads CAGSTVQNRGSPLHF. The CDR3 coding sequence is TGTGCCGGCAGTACCGTACAGAATAGGGGTTCACCCCTCCACTTT.

This clone has more than one count but fewer than ten. V is TRBV19 and J is TRBJ1-1, with D uncertain. CDR3 length equals 14 residues. V gave up 4 bases and J gave up 11 bases, with 20 bases separating them. Germline V gene sequence: CDR1 LNHDA, CDR2 SQIVND (reference sequence). The CDR3 DNA reads TGTGCCAGTAGTAGGGCCGACATGCCTTTTTCGGCTTTCTTT. It encodes CASSRADMPFSAFF.

V is TRBV25-1 and J is TRBJ1-1; D is undetermined. Germline CDR1 and CDR2: MGHDK and SYGVNS. V dropped 6 bases and J dropped 6 bases, with 8 bases sitting between them. The CDR3 sequence is 11 residues long. DNA for the CDR3: TGTGCCAGCAGACATGCGGCTGAAGCTTTCTTT. Translation: CASRHAAEAFF.

The J gene is TRBJ1-1, the V gene TRBV14, with no clear D. Trimming shortened V by 0 bases and J by 5 bases, and 7 bases separated the two germline ends. This CDR3 is built from 13 residues. Germline loops: CDR1 SGHDN, CDR2 FVKESK. The CDR3 spells CASSQEAPTEAFF. CDR3 coding DNA: TGTGCCAGCAGCCAAGAGGCCCCAACTGAAGCTTTCTTT. The variable domain in full, with the rest retrieved from reference TRBV14 and TRBJ1-1, is EAGVTQFPSHSVIEKGQTVTLRCDPISGHDNLYWYRRVMGKEIKFLLHFVKESKQDESGMPNNRFLAERTGGTYSTLKVQPAELEDSGVYFCASSQEAPTEAFFGQGTRLTVV.

V and J are TRBV19 and TRBJ1-2; a possible D gene is TRBD1 (6 bases). The germline V and J ends were trimmed by 5 bases and 5 bases, with 9 bases remaining between them. Germline CDR1 and CDR2: LNHDA and SQIVND (reference sequence). The CDR3 is 12 residues long. The CDR3 here is CASSPRGYGYTF. CDR3 DNA sequence: TGTGCCAGTAGTCCTAGGGGGTATGGCTACACCTTC.

The chain links TRBV11-2 to TRBJ2-1; TRBD2 matches 9 bases. Germline-derived CDR1 and CDR2 are SGHAT and FQNNGV. The CDR3 loop spans 15 amino acids. V shed 0 bases and J 3 bases; nucleotides not matched to a gene: 0. The CDR3 coding sequence is TGTGCCAGCAGCTTAGAAGCGGGGGGCTACAATGAGCAGTTCTTC. It translates to CASSLEAGGYNEQFF.

The CDR3 DNA reads TGTGCCAGCAGCTTCGGGACAGGGAGAAATTCACCCCTCCACTTT. This translates into CASSFGTGRNSPLHF. This rearrangement joins TRBV5-6 to TRBJ1-6; 9 bases fit TRBD1. In germline, CDR1 is SGHDT, CDR2 YYEEEE. Losses at the gene ends were 2 bases for V and 7 bases for J; bases not matched to a gene: 4. This CDR3 is built from 15 residues.

In its sample, this clone was seen a few times. The J gene is TRBJ1-3, the V gene TRBV5-6, with no clear D. Germline V CDR1 and CDR2: SGHDT, YYEEEE. V lost 0 bases and J lost 5, with 12 bases in between. CDR3 size: 15 residues. Here the CDR3 reads CASSLAFVSRNTIYF. The CDR3 DNA sequence: TGTGCCAGCAGCTTGGCCTTTGTTAGCAGAAACACCATATATTTT.

The chain is built from TRBV11-2 and TRBJ1-5; TRBD1 agrees at 8 bases. The length of the CDR3 is 15 residues. Germline V gene data show CDR1 as SGHAT and CDR2 as FQNNGV. V trimming: 4 bases; J trimming: 3 bases; junction bases outside the gene matches: 5. CDR3 sequence (DNA): TGTGCCAGCAGCTCCCGGACAGGGATCAATCAGCCCCAGCATTTT. Translated: CASSSRTGINQPQHF.

This chain connects TRBV7-3 to TRBJ2-1; the match to TRBD2 covers 9 bases. CDR3 length equals 14 residues. The ends lost 0 bases at V and 9 bases at J; junction bases unmatched: 3. The germline V gene has CDR1 SGHTA and CDR2 FQGTGA. CDR3 sequence reads: CASSLTRGGGEQFF. For the CDR3, the DNA is TGTGCCAGCAGCTTAACGCGGGGGGGCGGTGAGCAGTTCTTC.

The chain links TRBV7-2 to TRBJ2-2, with a possible D match to TRBD2 (7 bases). V was shortened by 1 base and J by 4 bases, with 16 bases between the two germline ends. Germline V gives CDR1 SGHTA, CDR2 FQGNSA. This CDR3 region has 17 residues. CDR3 loop: CASSLGPGGRGTGELFF. CDR3 DNA: TGTGCCAGCAGCTTAGGTCCGGGGGGCCGCGGCACCGGGGAGCTGTTTTTT.

This chain connects TRBV30 to TRBJ1-3; D is ambiguous. CDR3 length: 12 amino acids. Germline CDR1 GTSNPN, CDR2 SVGIG (reference sequence). V lost 2 bases to trimming and J lost 5 bases, with 7 bases between them. The CDR3 loop reads CAWSLDRNTIYF. CDR3 coding DNA: TGTGCCTGGAGTCTAGATAGAAACACCATATATTTT. The whole variable domain, remainder taken from reference TRBV30 and TRBJ1-3, is SQTIHQWPATLVQPVGSPLSLECTVEGTSNPNLYWYRQAAGRGLQLLFYSVGIGQISSEVPQNLSASRPQDRQFILSSKKLLLSDSGFYLCAWSLDRNTIYFGEGSWLTVV.

This clone was detected only once. The rearrangement uses TRBV7-9 and TRBJ2-3, with D perhaps TRBD1 (7 bases). Looked up from germline, CDR1 is SEHNR and CDR2 is FQNEAQ (reference sequence). The length of the CDR3 is 11 residues. V was shortened by 5 bases and J by 8 bases, with 8 bases between the two germline ends. The DNA for the CDR3 is TGTGCCAGCAGCCAGGGGGGTACGCAGTATTTT. Protein: CASSQGGTQYF.

The rearrangement links TRBV19 to TRBJ2-6, with 8 positions matching TRBD1. CDR3 length equals 17 residues. Germline trimming cut 4 bases from V and 0 bases from J; bases unmatched to any gene: 5. Germline CDR1 LNHDA, CDR2 SQIVND (reference sequence). CDR3 nucleotides: TGTGCCAGTAGTAGGGACAGGCGTTCCTCTGGGGCCAACGTCCTGACTTTC. It is translated as CASSRDRRSSGANVLTF.

DNA for the CDR3: TGTGCCAGCAGCCAAGCTGGGACAGGGGGCTTCCAAGAGACCCAGTACTTC. As protein: CASSQAGTGGFQETQYF. The chain couples TRBV4-2 to TRBJ2-5; 12 bases align to TRBD1. CDR3 length: 17 residues. Trimming took 1 base from V and 1 from J; bases not matched to a gene: 4. The germline gives CDR1 LGHNA, CDR2 YNFKEQ.

This chain links TRBV7-9 with TRBJ1-5, with 10 bases that match TRBD1. V shed 4 bases, J shed 5 bases, and the junction held 5 bases outside the gene matches. Germline CDR1 reads SEHNR; CDR2 reads FQNEAQ (reference sequence). The CDR3 has 15 residues. Written as DNA, the CDR3 is TGTGCCAGCAGCTCCGGACAGGGGGGTCATCAGCCCCAGCATTTT. This translates into CASSSGQGGHQPQHF.

The V and J genes are TRBV5-6 and TRBJ1-5; D unresolved. The CDR3 is made up of 17 amino acids. CDR1 and CDR2 (germline): SGHDT, YYEEEE. Trimming stripped 1 base from V and 0 bases from J, with 14 bases between. The CDR3 loop reads CASSLRSQHYSNQPQHF. The CDR3 nucleotides are TGTGCCAGCAGCTTGAGAAGTCAGCACTATAGCAATCAGCCCCAGCATTTT.